The 15 T cell receptor beta chains in this list originate from one sample, sequenced in a study of cytomegalovirus exposure and HLA in healthy donors. Assay: immunoSEQ multiplex PCR; the TCRdb copy retains only in-frame clones and omits some. The sample contains fewer than 250,000 clones, about 83% of which appear only once. The material sequenced was PBMCs. The receptors were sampled from a man aged 18 to 29 in good health and CMV-seronegative.

The chain couples TRBV6-1 to TRBJ1-5; the D gene is possibly TRBD1 (6 bases). V was trimmed by 6 bases and J by 8 bases, leaving 14 bases between them. The CDR3 length is 13 residues. Germline V gives CDR1 MNHNS, CDR2 SASEGT. CDR3: CASRGVPGEPQHF. CDR3 in DNA: TGTGCCAGCAGAGGGGTCCCAGGGGAGCCCCAGCATTTT.

V and J are TRBV7-9 and TRBJ2-3; 7 nucleotides align to TRBD1. Trimming took 5 bases from V and 0 from J; bases not matched to a gene: 2. CDR3 length: 14 amino acids. Looked up from germline, CDR1 is SEHNR and CDR2 is FQNEAQ (reference sequence). CDR3 loop: CASSLGQSTDTQYF. Written as DNA, the CDR3 is TGTGCCAGCAGCCTGGGACAGAGCACAGATACGCAGTATTTT.

This chain connects TRBV28 to TRBJ2-7, with a possible D match to TRBD2 (6 bases). CDR3 length: 16 amino acids. Looked up from germline, CDR1 is MDHEN and CDR2 is SYDVKM. Trimming removed 2 bases from V and 0 bases from J, with 14 bases in between. Here the CDR3 reads CASSLSGQEFSYEQYF. CDR3 sequence (DNA): TGTGCCAGCAGTTTAAGCGGGCAGGAGTTCTCCTACGAGCAGTACTTC.

The chain uses TRBV19 and TRBJ2-7; 7 bases agree with TRBD1. Germline values: CDR1 LNHDA, CDR2 SQIVND (reference sequence). The CDR3 has 14 amino acids. Losses at the gene ends were 1 base for V and 2 bases for J; bases not matched to a gene: 2. This chain's CDR3 is CASSIAGGTYEQYF. In DNA form, the CDR3 reads TGTGCCAGTAGTATAGCAGGGGGAACCTACGAGCAGTACTTC.

The V call is TRBV7-8, the J call TRBJ1-2, with 10 nucleotides matching TRBD1. Germline loops: CDR1 SGHVS, CDR2 FQNEAQ. The V gene end was trimmed by 4 bases and the J gene end by 8 bases; junction bases not matched to a gene: 13. The CDR3 is made up of 16 amino acids. The CDR3 spells CASSSQGKGQGNGYTF. CDR3 sequence (DNA): TGTGCCAGCAGCTCGCAAGGCAAGGGACAGGGGAACGGCTACACCTTC.

This sequence joins TRBV7-2 and TRBJ1-5; the match to TRBD1 covers 7 bases. The ends lost 3 bases at V and 5 bases at J; junction bases unmatched: 4. From germline, CDR1 is SGHTA and CDR2 FQGNSA. The CDR3 spans 14 residues. In nucleotides, the CDR3 is TGTGCCAGCAGCTTCGACAGGGCCTATCAGCCCCAGCATTTT. Residues: CASSFDRAYQPQHF.

The rearrangement joins TRBV6-5 to TRBJ2-3; tentative D call: TRBD2 (6 bases). The germline V gene encodes CDR1 MNHEY and CDR2 SVGAGI. The CDR3 has 15 amino acids. Trimming removed 6 bases from V and 4 bases from J, with 17 bases in between. The CDR3 DNA sequence: TGTGCCAGCAGAACCACTAGCCGCTGGGCAGATACGCAGTATTTT. Translated, it gives CASRTTSRWADTQYF.

The chain combines TRBV15 with TRBJ1-5; D may be TRBD1 (6 bases). The CDR3 is 14 residues long. The germline V gene has CDR1 LNHNV and CDR2 YYDKDF (reference sequence). V shed 3 bases and J shed 7 bases, with 13 bases lying between them. Written as DNA, the CDR3 is TGTGCCACCAGCAGGTCGCAGGGGAGCCAGCCCCAGCATTTT. This codes for CATSRSQGSQPQHF.

This rearrangement joins TRBV6-1 to TRBJ1-4; 7 nucleotides align to TRBD1. V lost 7 bases to trimming and J lost 0 bases; unmatched junction nucleotides: 2. From germline, CDR1 is MNHNS and CDR2 SASEGT. CDR3 length: 14 amino acids. CDR3 protein: CASKTGATNEKLFF. In DNA form, the CDR3 reads TGTGCCAGCAAAACAGGGGCAACTAATGAAAAACTGTTTTTT.

This chain links TRBV18 with TRBJ2-7; the D gene is possibly TRBD1 (5 bases). The V gene's germline CDR1 is KGHSH and CDR2 LQKENI. There are 18 residues in the CDR3. The ends were cut back, 1 base at V and 7 bases at J, with 26 bases in the middle. This chain's CDR3 is CASSPRQGMALPPREQYF. In DNA form, the CDR3 reads TGTGCCAGCTCACCACGGCAGGGCATGGCGTTACCCCCCCGGGAGCAGTACTTC.

V is TRBV20-1 and J is TRBJ1-1; D remains ambiguous. CDR1 is DFQATT, CDR2 SNEGSKA, per germline (reference sequence). The CDR3 extends over 11 amino acids. V lost 4 bases to trimming and J lost 11 bases, with 14 bases between them. The CDR3 bases are TGCAGTGCTAAACCGATAACGGAGGCTTTCTTT. Translating it yields CSAKPITEAFF.

The chain carries TRBV2 and TRBJ2-7, with D tentatively TRBD1 (8 bases). The V and J ends lost 7 bases and 8 bases respectively, with 24 bases between them. CDR3 length: 15 residues. Germline loops: CDR1 SNHLY, CDR2 FYNNEI. DNA for the CDR3: TGTGCCAGCAACGGGGAGGGGACAGGAGCGATCAAGCAGTACTTC. Protein: CASNGEGTGAIKQYF.

This chain uses TRBV7-2 with TRBJ1-6, with D possibly TRBD1 on 5 matching bases. The CDR3 extends over 14 amino acids. Trimming removed 8 bases from V and 8 bases from J, with 16 bases in between. The germline V gene has CDR1 SGHTA and CDR2 FQGNSA. CDR3 protein: CASCRGDLDSPLHF. Written as DNA, the CDR3 is TGTGCCAGCTGTAGGGGCGACCTCGATTCACCCCTCCACTTT.

The V call is TRBV5-1, the J call TRBJ2-5; 12 bases are shared with TRBD2. The V gene's germline CDR1 is SGHRS and CDR2 YFSETQ. The CDR3 totals 15 residues. V lost 3 bases, J lost 5 bases, and 5 bases stayed unmatched. The CDR3 loop is CASSSTTSGGETQYF. CDR3 nucleotide sequence: TGCGCCAGCAGCTCCACTACTAGCGGGGGGGAGACCCAGTACTTC.

CDR3 nucleotides: TGCGCCAGCAGCCAACCGGGACTAGCGGATAACAATGAGCAGTTCTTC. This gives the protein CASSQPGLADNNEQFF. The chain joins TRBV4-1 to TRBJ2-1; the match to TRBD2 covers 11 bases. V dropped 2 bases and J dropped 5; count of bases not matched to a gene: 5. The germline CDR1 and CDR2 sequences are MGHRA and YSYEKL. CDR3 length equals 16 residues.